A selection of T cell receptor beta chains follows, all from one sample in a study of PD-1 blockade in classical Hodgkin lymphoma. Clones were sequenced by immunoSEQ multiplex PCR, and TCRdb holds only the in-frame ones, with some missing. Altogether 40,000 to 45,000 clones are present, about two thirds being singletons, with the ten largest covering approximately 2.4%. Sequencing used peripheral blood mononuclear cells (PBMCs), obtained before the fourth cycle of nivolumab. These receptors were taken from a human donor with classical Hodgkin lymphoma. CDR3s include the opening cysteine and the closing phenylalanine or tryptophan. Each record gives: J gene, D gene, V gene, CDR3 protein. A D gene is named only where the DNA matches it firmly.

TRBJ2-3 | TRBD2 | TRBV5-4 | CASSFLGLAGDQSNTQYF
TRBJ1-2 | - | TRBV11-2 | CASSLRLGGDGYTF
TRBJ1-2 | - | TRBV5-6 | CASSLPGNYGYTF
TRBJ1-5 | - | TRBV19 | CASSRVGDQPQHF
TRBJ2-7 | - | TRBV5-1 | CASSWGAGEGPYEQYF
TRBJ1-1 | - | TRBV5-6 | CASSLGRGTEAFF
TRBJ2-5 | - | TRBV29-1 | CSVTQVGETQYF
TRBJ2-3 | TRBD2 | TRBV7-9 | CASSVIGASGGFRDTQYF
TRBJ1-2 | - | TRBV4-1 | CASSQDSGGFYGYTF
TRBJ2-1 | - | TRBV19 | CASSIDLSSYNEQFF
TRBJ2-3 | - | TRBV28 | CASSFGMQGADTQYF
TRBJ2-3 | - | TRBV6-1 | CASPYLKTTDTQYF
TRBJ2-1 | TRBD2 | TRBV6-1 | CASSELAGGFNEQFF
TRBJ2-7 | TRBD1 | TRBV10-2 | CASSVGQAYEQYF
TRBJ1-1 | TRBD1 | TRBV6-1 | CASSLTGFNTEAFF
TRBJ2-7 | TRBD1 | TRBV7-6 | CASSPDPRQGLEEQYF
TRBJ2-7 | TRBD1 | TRBV5-6 | CASSLTAGTATYEQYF
TRBJ1-2 | TRBD1 | TRBV19 | CASSIGGGFGYTF
TRBJ1-2 | - | TRBV30 | CAWSPWGQGSGYTF
TRBJ1-2 | - | TRBV5-1 | CASSLRGTEDYGYTF
TRBJ1-4 | - | TRBV2 | CASSEFTGSYEKLFF
TRBJ1-3 | - | TRBV10-3 | CAISESEAPDTIYF
TRBJ2-2 | - | TRBV5-1 | CASSWDLNTGELFF
TRBJ1-6 | - | TRBV7-6 | CASSLGERNSPLHF
TRBJ2-3 | TRBD1 | TRBV4-2 | CASSQEWDSASDTQYF
TRBJ2-1 | - | TRBV5-6 | CASSWMGDEQFF
TRBJ1-2 | - | TRBV30 | CAWSVGLSIGYGYTF
TRBJ2-1 | - | TRBV7-9 | CASSLVQLTGKTYNEQFF
TRBJ2-1 | - | TRBV7-2 | CASSLVSPNEQFF
TRBJ1-2 | - | TRBV28 | CASSPLTTQTIYGYTF
TRBJ2-1 | - | TRBV5-1 | CASSLGDGLGQFF
TRBJ1-2 | TRBD1 | TRBV23-1 | CASSFRGRIDYGYTF
TRBJ2-2 | TRBD1 | TRBV14 | CASSQETGGTGELFF
TRBJ1-1 | - | TRBV7-6 | CASSHTGGREAFF
TRBJ2-3 | - | TRBV7-3 | CASRGGGTDTQYF
TRBJ2-7 | TRBD2 | TRBV6-5 | CASSPLAGGSYEQYF
TRBJ2-1 | - | TRBV4-2 | CASSQGEASASNEQFF
TRBJ2-1 | - | TRBV10-3 | CATNEPGGGWFF
TRBJ2-1 | - | TRBV19 | CAARESSTHIEQFF
TRBJ2-7 | TRBD1 | TRBV6-5 | CASREGTGGYEQYF
TRBJ1-6 | TRBD1 | TRBV27 | CASNPGTGLSPLHF
TRBJ2-2 | TRBD2 | TRBV7-3 | CASSKGGTSGKSGELFF
TRBJ1-2 | - | TRBV7-8 | CASSSLSRTEHYGYTF
TRBJ2-3 | TRBD2 | TRBV28 | CASSSFAGGRDTQYF
TRBJ1-5 | - | TRBV7-8 | CASSGTTGRAQHF
TRBJ2-3 | - | TRBV7-9 | CASSFSTDTQYF
TRBJ1-4 | - | TRBV6-5 | CASSKTEGGNEKLFF
TRBJ1-3 | - | TRBV7-9 | CASSLDSGNTIYF
TRBJ1-5 | TRBD1 | TRBV7-2 | CASSAQGAGGQPQHF
TRBJ1-1 | - | TRBV5-4 | CASSLFGGAEAFF